There are many counts of the clone carrying this T cell receptor beta chain. As yet, its antigen is unknown. This entry is derived from a study of identical twins. Germline trimming cut 3 bases from V and 5 bases from J; bases unmatched to any gene: 11. The CDR3 is made up of 17 amino acids. Germline loops: CDR1 SGHRS, CDR2 YFSETQ. General study points: The authors noted that invariant MAIT and iNKT cells could partly confound zero-insertion analyses. Beta clonotypes that were abundant in cord blood contained fewer insertions, a pattern absent from memory repertoires.

Through template switching, a universal primer site was introduced, and the cDNA contained unique molecular identifiers. In TCRdb, the 5' RACE reads were re-called with MiXCR into one record per CDR3 protein. The repertoire holds around 490,000 distinct CDR3 sequences, roughly an eighth seen once, with about 1% in the top ten. These sequences were also reported in another study, on yellow fever vaccine responses in identical twins.

This clonotype was obtained from a woman aged 18-30 years in good health. The specimen sequenced was CD4+ T cells sorted from blood. The rearrangement joins TRBV5-1 to TRBJ2-1, with 10 bases aligning to TRBD2. CDR3 sequence reads: CASSWPPGLAHNNEQFF. CDR3 bases: TGCGCCAGCAGCTGGCCCCCGGGACTAGCGCATAACAATGAGCAGTTCTTC.